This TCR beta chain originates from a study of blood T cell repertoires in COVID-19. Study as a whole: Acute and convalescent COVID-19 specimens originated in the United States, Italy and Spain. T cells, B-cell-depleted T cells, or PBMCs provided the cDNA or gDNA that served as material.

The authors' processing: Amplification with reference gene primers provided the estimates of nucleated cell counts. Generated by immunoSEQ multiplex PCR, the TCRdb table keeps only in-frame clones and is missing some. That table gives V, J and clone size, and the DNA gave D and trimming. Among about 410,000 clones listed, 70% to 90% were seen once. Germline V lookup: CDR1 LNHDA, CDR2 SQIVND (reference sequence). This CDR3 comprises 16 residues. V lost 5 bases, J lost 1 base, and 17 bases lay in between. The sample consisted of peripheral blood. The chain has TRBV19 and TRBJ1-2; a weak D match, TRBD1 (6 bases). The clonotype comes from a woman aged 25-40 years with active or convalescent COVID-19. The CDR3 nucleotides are TGTGCCAGTAGTGGAGGACAGCCTCGGGGTAACTATGGCTACACCTTC. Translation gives CASSGGQPRGNYGYTF. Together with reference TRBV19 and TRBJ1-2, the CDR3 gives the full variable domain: DGGITQSPKYLFRKEGQNVTLSCEQNLNHDAMYWYRQDPGQGLRLIYYSQIVNDFQKGDIAEGYSVSREKKESFPLTVTSAQKNPTAFYLCASSGGQPRGNYGYTFGSGTRLTVV.